This T cell receptor (beta chain) was identified in a study of cytomegalovirus exposure and HLA in healthy donors. Findings of the study overall: Researchers counted about 150 TCR beta chains as cytomegalovirus-associated.

The PCR employed 60 Vbeta primers together with 13 Jbeta primers. Libraries were prepared by immunoSEQ multiplex PCR; TCRdb keeps only in-frame clonotypes and omits some of them. The top ten hold 0.38% of the sample, which has 150,000 or so clones, roughly 83% seen once. For this clone: Its antigen remains unknown.

The ends lost 3 bases at V and 5 bases at J; junction bases unmatched: 5. CDR1 and CDR2 from the germline V gene are SEHNR and FQNEAQ (reference sequence). There are 15 residues in the CDR3. V is TRBV7-9 and J is TRBJ2-1; 9 bases match TRBD2. The clonotype comes from a boy aged 2 to 10 in good health and CMV-seronegative. The sequenced sample consisted of PBMCs. The CDR3 bases are TGTGCCAGCAGCTTCCGGCTAGCGGGGAACAATGAGCAGTTCTTC. The encoded protein is CASSFRLAGNNEQFF. Using reference TRBV7-9 and TRBJ2-1 for the parts outside the CDR3, the full variable domain is DTGVSQNPRHKITKRGQNVTFRCDPISEHNRLYWYRQTLGQGPEFLTYFQNEAQLEKSRLLSDRFSAERPKGSFSTLEIQRTEQGDSAMYLCASSFRLAGNNEQFFGPGTRLTVL.